The 9 T cell receptor beta chains presented below share a single source sample, sequenced in a study of blood T cell repertoires in COVID-19. The method was immunoSEQ multiplex PCR; TCRdb's version includes in-frame clones alone and lacks a portion of them. The sample consists of 100,000 to 150,000 clones, almost 70% of them appearing once. Sequencing input: peripheral blood. These receptors came from a woman in her 70s with acute or convalescent COVID-19.

This clone has just a few counts. The V call is TRBV3-1 (or the pseudogene TRBV3-2), the J call TRBJ1-3; TRBD1 might be the D (5 bases). CDR3 size: 15 residues. The V and J ends lost 4 bases and 3 bases respectively, with 13 bases between them. The germline V gene encodes CDR1 LGHDT and CDR2 YNNKEL (reference sequence). CDR3 sequence: CASSRSGISGNTIYF. The CDR3 nucleotides read TGTGCCAGCAGCCGGTCAGGGATAAGTGGAAACACCATATATTTT.

Concerning this clone: The DNA is omitted, as the CDR3 cannot be located on it reliably, and the CDR3 follows TCRdb's listing. The V and J genes are TRBV21-1 and TRBJ1-4; the listed D gene, TRBD1, was not tested against the DNA. TRBV21-1 is termed a pseudogene. Including both end residues, the CDR3 is 17 amino acids long. The CDR3 spells CASTKVGQGAPNEKLFF.

This clone was seen at least ten times. The chain joins TRBV5-6 to TRBJ1-5; D is unresolved. Trimming stripped 0 bases from V and 2 bases from J, with 6 bases between. The CDR3 is made up of 14 amino acids. Germline values: CDR1 SGHDT, CDR2 YYEEEE. The CDR3: CASSLGGGNQPQHF. CDR3 nucleotide sequence: TGTGCCAGCAGCTTGGGCGGGGGCAATCAGCCCCAGCATTTT.

The chain joins TRBV6-1 to TRBJ2-2, with TRBD1 matching 9 bases. The germline V gene encodes CDR1 MNHNS and CDR2 SASEGT. This CDR3 region has 17 residues. Trimming cost V 3 bases and J 1 base; bases outside gene matches: 6. The CDR3 protein is CASSDPRTGENTGELFF. The CDR3 DNA reads TGTGCCAGCAGTGACCCTCGGACAGGGGAGAACACCGGGGAGCTGTTTTTT.

V and J are TRBV5-1 and TRBJ1-2; possible D gene TRBD1, 6 bases. CDR1 is SGHRS and CDR2 is YFSETQ in the germline V gene. V lost 0 bases and J lost 4, with 10 bases in between. The length of the CDR3 is 14 residues. CDR3 nucleotide sequence: TGCGCCAGCAGCTTGGGAGGGGGTGGCTATGGCTACACCTTC. It yields the protein CASSLGGGGYGYTF.

CDR3 DNA: TGTGCCAGCAGCTTTCGCGCTAGCAGCGGCCCAGATACGCAGTATTTT. Translated: CASSFRASSGPDTQYF. The chain carries TRBV11-3 and TRBJ2-3; possible D gene TRBD2, 5 bases. Germline CDR1 and CDR2: SGHNT and YENEEA. The CDR3 has 16 amino acids. V shed 3 bases and J shed 4 bases, with 17 bases lying between them.

The chain links TRBV7-8 to TRBJ1-1; the D is unclear. Trimming cost V 6 bases and J 5 bases, with 7 bases left between them. CDR1 and CDR2 (germline): SGHVS, FQNEAQ. This CDR3 spans 11 amino acids. The CDR3 here is CASSSETEAFF. The CDR3 coding sequence is TGTGCCAGCAGTTCGGAGACTGAAGCTTTCTTT. The whole variable domain, filled in from reference TRBV7-8 and TRBJ1-1, reads GAGVSQSPRYKVAKRGQDVALRCDPISGHVSLFWYQQALGQGPEFLTYFQNEAQLDKSGLPSDRFFAERPEGSVSTLKIQRTQQEDSAVYLCASSSETEAFFGQGTRLTVV.

A single count supports this clone. The CDR3 loop reads CASSFDPPGTGGTNEKLFF. CDR3 DNA: TGCGCCAGCAGCTTTGATCCGCCCGGGACAGGGGGGACTAATGAAAAACTGTTTTTT. V gene TRBV5-1 combines with J gene TRBJ1-4; 11 bases line up with TRBD1. The CDR3 totals 19 residues. Per germline, CDR1 SGHRS and CDR2 YFSETQ. V lost 2 bases and J lost 2; bases outside the gene matches: 11.

This clone has a handful of counts. V is TRBV11-2 and J is TRBJ2-7, with D maybe TRBD1 (5 bases). Germline V gene data show CDR1 as SGHAT and CDR2 as FQNNGV. V gave up 6 bases and J gave up 0 bases, with 12 bases separating them. The CDR3 runs 14 residues. CDR3 DNA sequence: TGTGCCAGCAGATACGACAGAAGCTCCTACGAGCAGTACTTC. Translation gives CASRYDRSSYEQYF.